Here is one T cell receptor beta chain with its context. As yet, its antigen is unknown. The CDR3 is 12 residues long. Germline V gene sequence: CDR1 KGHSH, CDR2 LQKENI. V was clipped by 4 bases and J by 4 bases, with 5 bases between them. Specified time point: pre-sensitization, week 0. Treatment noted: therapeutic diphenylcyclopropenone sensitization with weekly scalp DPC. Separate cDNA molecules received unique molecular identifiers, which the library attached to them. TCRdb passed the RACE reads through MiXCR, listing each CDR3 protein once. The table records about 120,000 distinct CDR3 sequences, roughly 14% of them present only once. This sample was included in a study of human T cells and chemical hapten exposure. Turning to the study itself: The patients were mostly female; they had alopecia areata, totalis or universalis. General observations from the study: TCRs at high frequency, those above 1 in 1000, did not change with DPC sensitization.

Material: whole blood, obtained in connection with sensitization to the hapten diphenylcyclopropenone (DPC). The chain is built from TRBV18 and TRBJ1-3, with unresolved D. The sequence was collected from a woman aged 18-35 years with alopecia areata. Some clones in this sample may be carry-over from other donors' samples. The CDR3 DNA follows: TGTGCCAGCTCACGGGCCGGAAACACCATATATTTT. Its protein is CASSRAGNTIYF. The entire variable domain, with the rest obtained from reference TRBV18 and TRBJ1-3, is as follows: NAGVMQNPRHLVRRRGQEARLRCSPMKGHSHVYWYRQLPEEGLKFMVYLQKENIIDESGMPKERFSAEFPKEGPSILRIQQVVRGDSAAYFCASSRAGNTIYFGEGSWLTVV.